The 4 T cell receptor beta chains below were found in one sample sequenced in a study of blood T cell repertoires in COVID-19. Profiling relied on immunoSEQ multiplex PCR, and the TCRdb table lists in-frame clones only, not all of them. This sample has approximately 300,000 clones, with 85% to 95% found just once. What was sequenced was PBMCs or T cells enriched from blood (not recorded which). All receptors derive from a woman younger than 45 who had been exposed to COVID-19.

The chain couples TRBV5-1 to TRBJ2-6, with D maybe TRBD2 (6 bases). V dropped 0 bases and J dropped 4 bases, with 14 bases sitting between them. CDR3 length: 17 residues. CDR1 and CDR2 (germline): SGHRS, YFSETQ. CDR3 DNA sequence: TGCGCCAGCAGCTTGGGCCCACGGGGAGGCGGGGCCAACGTCCTGACTTTC. Translating it yields CASSLGPRGGGANVLTF.

This clone was detected once. The V call is TRBV7-9, the J call TRBJ2-3, with D maybe TRBD1 (6 bases). The V end lost 3 bases, the J end lost 1 base, and 14 bases lay between the germline ends. The CDR3 length is 16 residues. The V gene's germline CDR1 is SEHNR and CDR2 FQNEAQ (reference sequence). Written as DNA, the CDR3 is TGTGCCAGCAGCTTGTTCAGGGGCCCCGGCACAGATACGCAGTATTTT. This encodes CASSLFRGPGTDTQYF.

V usage is TRBV18 and J usage is TRBJ1-5; 7 nucleotides line up with TRBD1. The CDR3 sequence is 16 residues long. The germline gives CDR1 KGHSH, CDR2 LQKENI. The V gene end was trimmed by 4 bases and the J gene end by 0 bases; junction bases not matched to a gene: 6. CDR3 DNA: TGTGCCAGCTCACGGGGACAGTTGTATAGCAATCAGCCCCAGCATTTT. This translates into CASSRGQLYSNQPQHF.

The chain couples TRBV23-1 to TRBJ1-4; D remains ambiguous. TRBV23-1 is an open reading frame whose function is uncertain. V gave up 5 bases and J gave up 6 bases, with 19 bases separating them. This CDR3 has 16 residues. The CDR3 loop reads CASSESSAGRDEKLFF. DNA of the CDR3: TGCGCCAGCAGTGAAAGTTCCGCCGGCCGGGATGAAAAACTGTTTTTT.